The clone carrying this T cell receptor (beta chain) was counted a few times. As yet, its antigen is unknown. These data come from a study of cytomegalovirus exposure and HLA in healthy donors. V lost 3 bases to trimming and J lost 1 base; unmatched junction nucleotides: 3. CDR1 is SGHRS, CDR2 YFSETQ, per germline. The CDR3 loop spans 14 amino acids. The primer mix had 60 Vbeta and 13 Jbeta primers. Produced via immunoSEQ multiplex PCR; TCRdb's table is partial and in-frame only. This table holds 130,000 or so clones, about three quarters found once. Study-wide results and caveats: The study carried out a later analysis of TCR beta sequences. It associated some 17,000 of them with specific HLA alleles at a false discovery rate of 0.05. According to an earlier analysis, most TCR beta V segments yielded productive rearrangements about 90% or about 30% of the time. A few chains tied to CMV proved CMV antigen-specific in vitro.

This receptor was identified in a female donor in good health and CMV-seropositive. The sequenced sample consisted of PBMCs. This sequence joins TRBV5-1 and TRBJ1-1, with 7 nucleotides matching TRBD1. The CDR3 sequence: CASSSSGGNTEAFF. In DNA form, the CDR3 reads TGCGCCAGCAGCTCTTCAGGGGGGAACACTGAAGCTTTCTTT.